The rows below give T cell receptor beta chains drawn from one sample of a study of CD8+ T cells in alopecia areata. TCRdb keeps only in-frame clones here, not all; method: immunoSEQ multiplex PCR. The sample contains fewer than 8,000 clones, around 55% of which appear only once. The sample was skin, taken at week 0. These receptors were obtained from a human donor with alopecia areata. CDR3s include the opening cysteine and the closing phenylalanine or tryptophan. D genes are given only for firm matches. Expanded clones get a size class; other rows say once, few or many, or leave the size out.

D	V	J	size	DNA	CDR3
TRBD1	TRBV4-2	TRBJ2-7	.	TGTGCCAGCAGCCAATCGCATGGGACAGGGAGCTACGAGCAGTACTTC	CASSQSHGTGSYEQYF
TRBD2	TRBV27	TRBJ2-3	.	TGTGCCAGCAGTCGGGGAGGGCGCAGTACGCAGTATTTT	CASSRGGRSTQYF
.	TRBV4-1	TRBJ2-2	.	TGCGCCAGCAGCCAAGTTTCGGCAGGGAACACCGGGGAGCTGTTTTTT	CASSQVSAGNTGELFF
.	TRBV7-6	TRBJ1-1	.	TGTGCCAGCGTCGGACTGAGCACTGAAGCTTTCTTT	CASVGLSTEAFF
.	TRBV9	TRBJ1-2	.	TGTGCCAGTATGGGGGGGCCTCCCTATGGCTACACCTTC	CASMGGPPYGYTF
.	TRBV5-6	TRBJ2-7	.	TGTGCCAGCAGCTTGGCCCAAGAGCAGTACTTC	CASSLAQEQYF
TRBD2	TRBV4-2	TRBJ2-1	few	TGTGCCAGCAGCCAACGGCGGGAGGACTACAATGAGCAGTTCTTC	CASSQRREDYNEQFF
.	TRBV5-1	TRBJ1-1	.	TGCGCCAGCAGTGGACCCCTCTGGGGCACTGAAGCTTTCTTT	CASSGPLWGTEAFF
.	TRBV6-6	TRBJ2-1	.	TGTGCCAGCAACCTAGCTTATAGGAATGAGCAGTTCTTC	CASNLAYRNEQFF
.	TRBV6-4	TRBJ1-1	.	TGTGCCAGCAGTGACTCGCCGGGGAGAGTTACTGAAGCTTTCTTT	CASSDSPGRVTEAFF
.	TRBV6-5	TRBJ1-5	few	TGTGCCAGCAGCAGAACAGGAGTCAGCAATCAGCCCCAGCATTTT	CASSRTGVSNQPQHF
TRBD1	TRBV9	TRBJ1-3	few	TGTGCCAGCAGCGCCGAAGGACAGGGAGGAAACACCATATATTTT	CASSAEGQGGNTIYF
.	TRBV2	TRBJ2-1	.	TGTGCCAGCAGTGCCCTCGGGACTGGCAATGAGCAGTTCTTC	CASSALGTGNEQFF
TRBD2	TRBV19	TRBJ2-1	.	TGTGCCAGTAAAGAGCTAGCGGGAGTAGGGACTTCCTACAATGAGCAGTTCTTC	CASKELAGVGTSYNEQFF
TRBD2	TRBV5-1	TRBJ2-1	.	TGCGCCAGCACGACTAGCGGGAGGGGGAATGAGCAGTTCTTC	CASTTSGRGNEQFF
.	TRBV5-1	TRBJ2-7	.	TGCGCCAGCAGCCGGGCCCCTCGCGAGCAGTACTTC	CASSRAPREQYF
.	TRBV13	TRBJ2-1	.	TGTGCCAGCAGCTCCACAGGGTATAGCTACAATGAGCAGTTCTTC	CASSSTGYSYNEQFF
TRBD1	TRBV27	TRBJ2-4	.	TGTGCCAGCAGACCATGGACAGGGGAATGGAACATTCAGTACTTC	CASRPWTGEWNIQYF
.	TRBV18	TRBJ2-5	large	TGTGCCAGCTCACCTAACGCAGGGACCCAGTACTTC	CASSPNAGTQYF
.	TRBV25-1	TRBJ1-1	.	TGTGCCAGCAGTGGGGCCCGCCAGGCTGAAGCTTTCTTT	CASSGARQAEAFF
TRBD2	TRBV6-1	TRBJ2-1	few	TGTGCCAGCAGTTCTAGCGGGAGTTACAATGAGCAGTTCTTC	CASSSSGSYNEQFF
.	TRBV10-2	TRBJ2-1	.	TGCGCCAGCAGTGGAGGACTTGTCTTCAATGAGCAGTTCTTC	CASSGGLVFNEQFF
.	TRBV7-9	TRBJ2-5	.	TGTGCCAGCAGCCTTTCCGGGACCTTGGAGACCCAGTACTTC	CASSLSGTLETQYF
.	TRBV5-1	TRBJ1-4	.	TGCGCCAGCAGCTTGGGCCACGGGGTGTCGGGTGAAAAACTGTTTTTT	CASSLGHGVSGEKLFF
TRBD2	TRBV27	TRBJ2-3	.	TGTGCCAGCAGTTTAAATCCGCGGGGGGGTAGCACAGATACGCAGTATTTT	CASSLNPRGGSTDTQYF
TRBD1	TRBV4-1	TRBJ1-5	.	TGCGCCAGCAGCCAGGGAAGACAGGGGGGTCAGCCCCAGCATTTT	CASSQGRQGGQPQHF
.	TRBV7-7	TRBJ2-5	few	TGTGCCAGCAGACTCTCGGAGGGAGGGACCCAGTACTTC	CASRLSEGGTQYF
.	TRBV5-8	TRBJ1-4	.	TGTGCCAGCACCCCCCCACAGGGAGGAAAACTGTTTTTT	CASTPPQGGKLFF
TRBD2	TRBV9	TRBJ2-1	few	TGTGCCAGCAGCGTAGGATCTGGTAGCGGGAGTATCGATGAGCAGTTCTTC	CASSVGSGSGSIDEQFF
TRBD1	TRBV5-1	TRBJ2-7	.	TGCGCCAGCAGCCAGGGGACAGGGGACGAGCAGTACTTC	CASSQGTGDEQYF
TRBD1	TRBV7-3	TRBJ2-1	few	TGTGCCAGCAGCTTAGGGGACAGTCATTTGGATGAGCAGTTCTTC	CASSLGDSHLDEQFF
.	TRBV27	TRBJ2-7	few	TGTGCCAGCAGTTTACGGGCAGGGGCCGGGAACTACGAGCAGTACTTC	CASSLRAGAGNYEQYF
.	TRBV19	TRBJ2-6	.	TGTGCCAGTAATCCTTCGGGGGTAGGTGGGGCCAACGTCCTGACCTTC	CASNPSGVGGANVLTF
.	TRBV4-3	TRBJ2-6	few	TGCGCCAGCAGCCAAGGTGCCGTCGGTGGGGCCAACGTCCTGACTTTC	CASSQGAVGGANVLTF
.	TRBV9	TRBJ2-1	once	TGTGCCAGCAGCGACGAGGCGGACTCCTACAATGAGCAGTTCTTC	CASSDEADSYNEQFF
.	TRBV27	TRBJ2-5	few	TGTGCCAGCAGTTTACGGCTTGGAGAGACCCAGTACTTC	CASSLRLGETQYF
.	TRBV7-8	TRBJ1-2	.	TGTGCCAGCAGCTTAGCACGGCAGGCGACTAACTATGGCTACACCTTC	CASSLARQATNYGYTF
.	TRBV2	TRBJ1-3	few	TGTGCCAGCAGTGAGGAGCCTATTGGGGACACCATATATTTT	CASSEEPIGDTIYF
TRBD2	TRBV2	TRBJ2-7	.	TGTGCCAGCAGTAGCGGGAGAAGCTACGAGCAGTACTTC	CASSSGRSYEQYF
.	TRBV13	TRBJ2-7	.	TGTGCCAGCAGCTTAGAAGACGGGATTAGCAACGAGCAGTACTTC	CASSLEDGISNEQYF
TRBD2	TRBV27	TRBJ2-5	.	TGTGCCAGCAGCCTCAGCGGGGAGGGGATAGAGACCCAGTACTTC	CASSLSGEGIETQYF
.	TRBV6-5	TRBJ2-1	few	TGTGCCAGCAGTTACCTCAGGGGCGGGAGAACCCATGAGCAGTTCTTC	CASSYLRGGRTHEQFF